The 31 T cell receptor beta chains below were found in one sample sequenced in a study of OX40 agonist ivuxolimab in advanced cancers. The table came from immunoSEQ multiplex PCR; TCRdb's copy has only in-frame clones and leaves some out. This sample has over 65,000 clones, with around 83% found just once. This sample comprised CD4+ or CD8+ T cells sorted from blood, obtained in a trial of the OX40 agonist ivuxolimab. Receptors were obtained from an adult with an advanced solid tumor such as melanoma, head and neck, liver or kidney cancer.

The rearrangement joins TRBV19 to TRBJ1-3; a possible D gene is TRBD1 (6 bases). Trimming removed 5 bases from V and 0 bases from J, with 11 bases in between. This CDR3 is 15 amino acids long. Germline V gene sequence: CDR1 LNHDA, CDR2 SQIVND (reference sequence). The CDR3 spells CASSPTGRSGNTIYF. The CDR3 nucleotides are TGTGCCAGTAGTCCCACAGGGCGCTCTGGAAACACCATATATTTT.

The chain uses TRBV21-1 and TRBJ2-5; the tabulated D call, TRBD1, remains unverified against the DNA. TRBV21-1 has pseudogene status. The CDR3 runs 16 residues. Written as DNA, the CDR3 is TGTGCCAGCAGCCTCCCGGGACAGGGGGCAAGGGAGACCCAGTACTTC. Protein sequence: CASSLPGQGARETQYF.

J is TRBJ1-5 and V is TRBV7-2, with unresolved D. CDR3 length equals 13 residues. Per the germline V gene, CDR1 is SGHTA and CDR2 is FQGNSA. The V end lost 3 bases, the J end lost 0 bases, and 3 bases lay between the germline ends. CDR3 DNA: TGTGCCAGCAGCTTGAATAGCAATCAGCCCCAGCATTTT. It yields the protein CASSLNSNQPQHF.

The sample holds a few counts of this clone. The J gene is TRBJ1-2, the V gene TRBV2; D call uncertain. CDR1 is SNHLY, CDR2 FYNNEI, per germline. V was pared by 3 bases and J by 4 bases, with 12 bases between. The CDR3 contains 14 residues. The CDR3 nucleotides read TGTGCCAGCAGTGATAGGTTGGCTTCCTATGGCTACACCTTC. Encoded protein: CASSDRLASYGYTF.

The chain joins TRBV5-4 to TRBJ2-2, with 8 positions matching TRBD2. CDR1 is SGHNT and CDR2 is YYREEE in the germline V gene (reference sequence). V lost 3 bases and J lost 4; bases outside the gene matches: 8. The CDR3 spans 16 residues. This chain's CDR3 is CASSSGAGRGTGELFF. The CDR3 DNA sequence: TGTGCCAGCAGCTCGGGAGCCGGGAGGGGCACCGGGGAGCTGTTTTTT.

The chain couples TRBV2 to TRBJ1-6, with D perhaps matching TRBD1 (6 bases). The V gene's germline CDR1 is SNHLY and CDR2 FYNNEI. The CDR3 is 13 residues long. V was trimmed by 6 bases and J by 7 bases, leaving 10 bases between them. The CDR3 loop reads CASSPQGNSPLHF. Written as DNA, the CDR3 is TGTGCCAGCAGCCCCCAGGGGAATTCACCCCTCCACTTT.

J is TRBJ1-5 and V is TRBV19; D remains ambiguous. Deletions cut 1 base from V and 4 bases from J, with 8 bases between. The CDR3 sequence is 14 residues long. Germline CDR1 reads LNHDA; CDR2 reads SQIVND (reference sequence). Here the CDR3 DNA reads TGTGCCAGTAGTATAGGGGGATTTAATCAGCCCCAGCATTTT. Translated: CASSIGGFNQPQHF.

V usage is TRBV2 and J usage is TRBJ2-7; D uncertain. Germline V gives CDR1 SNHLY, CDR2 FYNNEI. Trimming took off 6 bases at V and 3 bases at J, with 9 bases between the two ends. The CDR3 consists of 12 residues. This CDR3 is CASSVKNYEQYF. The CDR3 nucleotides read TGTGCCAGCAGCGTCAAAAACTACGAGCAGTACTTC.

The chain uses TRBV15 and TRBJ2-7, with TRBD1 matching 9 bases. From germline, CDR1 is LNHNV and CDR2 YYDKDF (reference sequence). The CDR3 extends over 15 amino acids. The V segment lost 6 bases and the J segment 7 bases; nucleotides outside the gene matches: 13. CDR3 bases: TGTGCCACCAGACGAAAGACGGGACAGGGAGGTGAGCAGTACTTC. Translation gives CATRRKTGQGGEQYF.

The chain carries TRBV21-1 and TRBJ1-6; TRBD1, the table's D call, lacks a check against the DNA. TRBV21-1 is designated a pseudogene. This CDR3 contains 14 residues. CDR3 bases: TGTGCCAGCACTCGGACAGGATATAATTCACCCCTCCACTTT. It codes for CASTRTGYNSPLHF.

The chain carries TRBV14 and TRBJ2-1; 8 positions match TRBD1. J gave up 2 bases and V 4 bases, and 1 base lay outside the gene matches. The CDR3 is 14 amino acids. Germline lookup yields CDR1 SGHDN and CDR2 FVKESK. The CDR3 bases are TGTGCCAGCAGCCTGACAGGGGCCTACAATGAGCAGTTCTTC. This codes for CASSLTGAYNEQFF.

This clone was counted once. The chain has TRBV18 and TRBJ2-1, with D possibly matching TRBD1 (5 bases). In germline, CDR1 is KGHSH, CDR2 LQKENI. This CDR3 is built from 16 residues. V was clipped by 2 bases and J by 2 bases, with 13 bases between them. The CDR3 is CASSPERTGAYNEQFF. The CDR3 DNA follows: TGTGCCAGCTCACCAGAAAGAACAGGCGCCTACAATGAGCAGTTCTTC.

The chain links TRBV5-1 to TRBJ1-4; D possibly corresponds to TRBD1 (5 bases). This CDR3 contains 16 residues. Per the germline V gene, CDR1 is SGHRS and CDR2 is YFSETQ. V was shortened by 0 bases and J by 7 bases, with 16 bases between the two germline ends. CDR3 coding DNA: TGCGCCAGCAGCTTGGTGGAGGGGAGAAGGGGTGAAAAACTGTTTTTT. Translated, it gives CASSLVEGRRGEKLFF.

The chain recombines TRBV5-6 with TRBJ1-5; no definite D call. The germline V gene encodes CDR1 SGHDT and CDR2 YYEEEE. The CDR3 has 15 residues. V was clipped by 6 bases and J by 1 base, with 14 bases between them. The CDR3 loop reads CASTLGGGSNQPQHF. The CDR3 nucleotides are TGTGCCAGCACCCTTGGTGGCGGAAGCAATCAGCCCCAGCATTTT.

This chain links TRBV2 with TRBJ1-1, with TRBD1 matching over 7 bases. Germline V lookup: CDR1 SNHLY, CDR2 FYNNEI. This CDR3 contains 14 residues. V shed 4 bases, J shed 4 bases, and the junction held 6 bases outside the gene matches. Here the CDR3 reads CASSGEWDSTEAFF. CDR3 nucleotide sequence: TGTGCCAGCAGTGGGGAGTGGGACAGCACTGAAGCTTTCTTT.

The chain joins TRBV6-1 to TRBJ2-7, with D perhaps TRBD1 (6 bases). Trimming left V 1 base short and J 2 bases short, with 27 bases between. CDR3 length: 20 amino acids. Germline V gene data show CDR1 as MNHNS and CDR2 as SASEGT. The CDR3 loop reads CASSEVGLRGFIKNPYEQYF. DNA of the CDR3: TGTGCCAGCAGTGAAGTAGGCCTTAGGGGGTTCATTAAGAATCCCTACGAGCAGTACTTC.

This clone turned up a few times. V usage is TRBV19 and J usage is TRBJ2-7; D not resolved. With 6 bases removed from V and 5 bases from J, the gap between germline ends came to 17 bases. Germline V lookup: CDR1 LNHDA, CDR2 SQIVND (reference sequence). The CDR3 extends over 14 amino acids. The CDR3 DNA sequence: TGTGCCAGTAGCTTGACACGAGGTCTCGACGAGCAGTACTTC. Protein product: CASSLTRGLDEQYF. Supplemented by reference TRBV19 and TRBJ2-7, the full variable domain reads DGGITQSPKYLFRKEGQNVTLSCEQNLNHDAMYWYRQDPGQGLRLIYYSQIVNDFQKGDIAEGYSVSREKKESFPLTVTSAQKNPTAFYLCASSLTRGLDEQYFGPGTRLTVT.

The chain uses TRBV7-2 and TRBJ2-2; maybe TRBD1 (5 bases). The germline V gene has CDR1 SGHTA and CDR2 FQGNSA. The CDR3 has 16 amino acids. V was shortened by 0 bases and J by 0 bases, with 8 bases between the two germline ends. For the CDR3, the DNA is TGTGCCAGCAGCTTAGCTCAGGGCGCGAACACCGGGGAGCTGTTTTTT. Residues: CASSLAQGANTGELFF.

CDR3 sequence: CASSIGSLNGQGTGYTF. In nucleotides, the CDR3 is TGTGCCAGTAGTATAGGGAGCCTCAATGGACAGGGAACTGGCTACACCTTC. This sequence joins TRBV19 and TRBJ1-2; 8 nucleotides line up with TRBD1. The V segment lost 1 base and the J segment 7 bases; nucleotides outside the gene matches: 14. Per germline, CDR1 LNHDA and CDR2 SQIVND (reference sequence). This CDR3 region has 17 residues.

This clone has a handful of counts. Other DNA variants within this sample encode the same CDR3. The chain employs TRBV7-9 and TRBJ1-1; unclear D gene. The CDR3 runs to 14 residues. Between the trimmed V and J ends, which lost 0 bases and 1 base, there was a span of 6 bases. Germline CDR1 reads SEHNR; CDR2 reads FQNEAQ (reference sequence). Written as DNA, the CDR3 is TGTGCCAGCAGCTTAGCTGGGCAGAACACTGAAGCTTTCTTT. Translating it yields CASSLAGQNTEAFF.

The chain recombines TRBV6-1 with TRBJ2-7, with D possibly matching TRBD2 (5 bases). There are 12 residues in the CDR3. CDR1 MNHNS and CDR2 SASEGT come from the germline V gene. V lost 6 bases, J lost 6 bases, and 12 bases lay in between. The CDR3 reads CASSEVGSEQYF. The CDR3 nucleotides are TGTGCCAGCAGCGAGGTAGGGAGCGAGCAGTACTTC.

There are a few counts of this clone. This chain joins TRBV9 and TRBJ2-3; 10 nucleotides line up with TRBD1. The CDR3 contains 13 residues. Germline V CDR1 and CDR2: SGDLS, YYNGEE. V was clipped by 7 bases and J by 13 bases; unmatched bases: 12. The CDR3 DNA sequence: TGTGCCAGCTCGCTCAGGTCCGGGACAGGGGAGTATTTT. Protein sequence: CASSLRSGTGEYF.

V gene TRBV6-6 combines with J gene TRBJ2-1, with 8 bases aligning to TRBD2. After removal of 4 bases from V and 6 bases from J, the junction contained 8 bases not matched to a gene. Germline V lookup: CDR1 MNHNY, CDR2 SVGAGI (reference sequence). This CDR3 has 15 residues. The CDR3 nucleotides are TGTGCCAGCAGTTCTGCGGGGGGCTTGGTCAATGAGCAGTTCTTC. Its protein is CASSSAGGLVNEQFF.

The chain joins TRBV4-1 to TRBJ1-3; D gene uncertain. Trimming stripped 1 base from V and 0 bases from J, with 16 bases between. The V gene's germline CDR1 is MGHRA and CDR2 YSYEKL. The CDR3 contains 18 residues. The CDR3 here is CASSQGNLRGASGNTIYF. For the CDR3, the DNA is TGCGCCAGCAGCCAAGGTAATCTCCGGGGAGCCTCTGGAAACACCATATATTTT.

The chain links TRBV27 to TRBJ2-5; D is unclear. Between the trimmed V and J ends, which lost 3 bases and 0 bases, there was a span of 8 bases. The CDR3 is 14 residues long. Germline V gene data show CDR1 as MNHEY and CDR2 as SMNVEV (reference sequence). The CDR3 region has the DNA TGTGCCAGCAGTTTCAGTGGATACCAAGAGACCCAGTACTTC. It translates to CASSFSGYQETQYF.

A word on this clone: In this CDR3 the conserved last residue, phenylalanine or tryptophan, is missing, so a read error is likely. CDR3 DNA sequence: TGTGCCAGCAGCTTAATGGGGAATGGCTACACCCTC. Translated, it gives CASSLMGNGYTL. The J gene is TRBJ1-2, the V gene TRBV7-9; no firm D call. V lost 2 bases and J 6 bases, leaving 7 bases between the germline ends. Germline assignment: CDR1 SEHNR and CDR2 FQNEAQ (reference sequence). The CDR3 has 12 residues.

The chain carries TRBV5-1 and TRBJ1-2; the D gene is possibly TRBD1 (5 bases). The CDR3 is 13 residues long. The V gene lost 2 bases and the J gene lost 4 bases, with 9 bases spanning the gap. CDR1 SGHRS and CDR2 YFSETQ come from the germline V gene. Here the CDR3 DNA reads TGCGCCAGCAGCTTTGGGGGGTCCTATGGCTACACCTTC. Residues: CASSFGGSYGYTF.

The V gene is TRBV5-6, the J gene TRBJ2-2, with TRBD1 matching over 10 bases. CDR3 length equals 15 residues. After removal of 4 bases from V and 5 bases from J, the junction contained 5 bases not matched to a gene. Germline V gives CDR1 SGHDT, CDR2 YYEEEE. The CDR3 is CASSRDRGRTGELFF. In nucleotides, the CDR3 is TGTGCCAGCAGCAGGGACAGGGGACGGACCGGGGAGCTGTTTTTT.

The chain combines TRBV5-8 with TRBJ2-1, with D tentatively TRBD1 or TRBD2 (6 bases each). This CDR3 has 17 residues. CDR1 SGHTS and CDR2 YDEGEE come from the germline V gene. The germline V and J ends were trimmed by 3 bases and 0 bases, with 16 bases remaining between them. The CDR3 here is CASSYLRGRSSYNEQFF. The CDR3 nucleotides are TGTGCCAGCAGCTACCTCCGGGGGCGGAGCTCCTACAATGAGCAGTTCTTC.

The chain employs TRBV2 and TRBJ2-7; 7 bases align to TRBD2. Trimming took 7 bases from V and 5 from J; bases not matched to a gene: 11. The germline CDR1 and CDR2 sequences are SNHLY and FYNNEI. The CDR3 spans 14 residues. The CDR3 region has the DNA TGTGCCAGCAATCGACTAGCCAGTCGAGACGAGCAGTACTTC. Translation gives CASNRLASRDEQYF.

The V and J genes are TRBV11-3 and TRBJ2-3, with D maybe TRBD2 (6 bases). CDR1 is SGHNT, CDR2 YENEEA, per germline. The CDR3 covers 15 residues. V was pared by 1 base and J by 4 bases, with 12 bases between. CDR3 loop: CASSLGREWADTQYF. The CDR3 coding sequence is TGTGCCAGCAGCTTAGGACGGGAGTGGGCAGATACGCAGTATTTT.